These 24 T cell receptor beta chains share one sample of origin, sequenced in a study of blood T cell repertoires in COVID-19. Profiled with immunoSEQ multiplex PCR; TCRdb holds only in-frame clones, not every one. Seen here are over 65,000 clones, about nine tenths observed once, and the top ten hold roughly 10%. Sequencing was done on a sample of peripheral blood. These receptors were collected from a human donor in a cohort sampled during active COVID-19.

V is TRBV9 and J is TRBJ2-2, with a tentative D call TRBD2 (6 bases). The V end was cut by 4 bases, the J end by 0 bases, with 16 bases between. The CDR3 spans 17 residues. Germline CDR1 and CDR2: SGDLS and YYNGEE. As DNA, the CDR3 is TGTGCCAGCAGCTCCCTTGGCGGGGCCGCGAACACCGGGGAGCTGTTTTTT. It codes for CASSSLGGAANTGELFF.

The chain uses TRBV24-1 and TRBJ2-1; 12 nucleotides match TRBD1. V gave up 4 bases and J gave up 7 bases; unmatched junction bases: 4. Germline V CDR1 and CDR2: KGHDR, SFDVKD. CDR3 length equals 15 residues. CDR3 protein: CATSEPGQGANEQFF. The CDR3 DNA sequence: TGTGCCACCAGTGAGCCGGGACAGGGGGCGAATGAGCAGTTCTTC.

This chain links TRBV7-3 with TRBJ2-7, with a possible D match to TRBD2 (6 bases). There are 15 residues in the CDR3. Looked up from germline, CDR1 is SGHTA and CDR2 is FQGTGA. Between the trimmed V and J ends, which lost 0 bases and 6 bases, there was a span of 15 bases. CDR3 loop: CASSLTPLVGSEQYF. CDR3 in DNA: TGTGCCAGCAGCTTAACCCCCCTGGTCGGGAGCGAGCAGTACTTC.

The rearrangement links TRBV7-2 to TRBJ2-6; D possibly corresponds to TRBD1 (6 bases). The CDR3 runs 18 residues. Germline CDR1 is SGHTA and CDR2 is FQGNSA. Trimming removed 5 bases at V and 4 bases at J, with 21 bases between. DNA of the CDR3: TGTGCCAGCAGCCCCAAGGACAGCATCGACCCCGGGGCCAACGTCCTGACTTTC. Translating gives CASSPKDSIDPGANVLTF.

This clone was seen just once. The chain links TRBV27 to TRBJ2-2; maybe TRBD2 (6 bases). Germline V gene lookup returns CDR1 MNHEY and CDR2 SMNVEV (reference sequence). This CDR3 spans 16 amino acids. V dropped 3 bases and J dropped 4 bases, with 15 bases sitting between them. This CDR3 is CASSFPGLSGTGELFF. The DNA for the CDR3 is TGTGCCAGCAGTTTTCCGGGACTGAGCGGCACCGGGGAGCTGTTTTTT.

The CDR3, as DNA: TGTGCCAGCAGTTTACACAAATTGTTCCGGGCAGGGGGAGATGAAAAACTGTTTTTT. Encoded protein: CASSLHKLFRAGGDEKLFF. This chain connects TRBV28 to TRBJ1-4; 7 bases are a match to TRBD1. Per germline, CDR1 MDHEN and CDR2 SYDVKM. The CDR3 spans 19 residues. Trimming cost V 2 bases and J 6 bases; bases outside gene matches: 18.

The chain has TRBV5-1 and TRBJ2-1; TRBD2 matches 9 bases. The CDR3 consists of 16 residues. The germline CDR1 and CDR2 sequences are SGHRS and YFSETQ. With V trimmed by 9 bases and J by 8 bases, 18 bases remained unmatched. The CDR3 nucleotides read TGCGCCACCAGAGGCCCAGGGACTAGCTCCCTAGATGAGCAGTTCTTC. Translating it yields CATRGPGTSSLDEQFF.

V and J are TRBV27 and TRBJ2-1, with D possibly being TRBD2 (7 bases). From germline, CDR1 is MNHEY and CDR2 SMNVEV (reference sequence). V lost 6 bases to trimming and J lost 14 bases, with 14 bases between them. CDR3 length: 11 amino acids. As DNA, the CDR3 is TGTGCCAGCAGGGGGGGCGGGAGTAAGTTCTTC. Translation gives CASRGGGSKFF.

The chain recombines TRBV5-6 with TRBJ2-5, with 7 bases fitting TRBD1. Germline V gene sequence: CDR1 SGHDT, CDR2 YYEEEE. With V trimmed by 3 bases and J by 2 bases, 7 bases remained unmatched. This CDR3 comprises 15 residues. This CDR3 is CASSSDREFQETQYF. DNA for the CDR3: TGTGCCAGCAGCTCTGACAGGGAGTTTCAAGAGACCCAGTACTTC.

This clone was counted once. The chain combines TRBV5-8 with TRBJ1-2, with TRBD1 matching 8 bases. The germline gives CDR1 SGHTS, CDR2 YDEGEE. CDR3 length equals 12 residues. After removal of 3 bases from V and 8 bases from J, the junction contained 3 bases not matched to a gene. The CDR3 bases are TGTGCCAGCAGCTCTGGGACAGGCGGCTACACCTTC. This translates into CASSSGTGGYTF. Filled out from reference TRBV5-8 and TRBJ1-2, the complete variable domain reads EAGVTQSPTHLIKTRGQQATLRCSPISGHTSVYWYQQALGLGLQFLLWYDEGEERNRGNFPPRFSGRQFPNYSSELNVNALELEDSALYLCASSSGTGGYTFGSGTRLTVV.

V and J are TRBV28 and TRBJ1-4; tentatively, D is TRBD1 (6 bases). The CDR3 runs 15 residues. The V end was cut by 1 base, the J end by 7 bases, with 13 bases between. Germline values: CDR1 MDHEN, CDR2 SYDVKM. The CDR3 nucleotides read TGTGCCAGCAGTTTATTGGCAGGGGCTACTGAAAAACTGTTTTTT. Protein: CASSLLAGATEKLFF.

DNA of the CDR3: TGTGCCAGCAGCTTGCTCCGGGACAGCGTCTATGGCTACACCTTC. It encodes CASSLLRDSVYGYTF. This rearrangement joins TRBV5-8 to TRBJ1-2, with 7 bases fitting TRBD1. Trimming cost V 1 base and J 4 bases; bases outside gene matches: 7. The V gene's germline CDR1 is SGHTS and CDR2 YDEGEE. This CDR3 has 15 amino acids.

CDR3: CASSLTPPGTGGNQPQHF. Written as DNA, the CDR3 is TGTGCCAGCAGCTTAACCCCTCCAGGGACAGGGGGAAATCAGCCCCAGCATTTT. This rearrangement joins TRBV7-2 to TRBJ1-5; TRBD1 matches at 11 bases. V dropped 2 bases and J dropped 4; count of bases not matched to a gene: 10. The CDR3 loop spans 18 amino acids. CDR1 and CDR2 (germline): SGHTA, FQGNSA.

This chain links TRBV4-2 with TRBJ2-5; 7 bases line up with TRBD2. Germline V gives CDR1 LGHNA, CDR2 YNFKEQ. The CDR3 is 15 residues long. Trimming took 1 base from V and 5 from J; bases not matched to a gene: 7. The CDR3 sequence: CASSQGLAGWETQYF. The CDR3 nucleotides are TGTGCCAGCAGCCAAGGACTAGCCGGGTGGGAGACCCAGTACTTC.

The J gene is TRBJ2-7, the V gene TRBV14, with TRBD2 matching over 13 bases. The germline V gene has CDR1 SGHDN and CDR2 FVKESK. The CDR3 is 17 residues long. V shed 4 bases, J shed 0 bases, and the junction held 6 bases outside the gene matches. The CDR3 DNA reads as TGTGCCAGCAGCCCGGGACTAGCGGGGTCAGCCTCCTACGAGCAGTACTTC. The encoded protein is CASSPGLAGSASYEQYF.

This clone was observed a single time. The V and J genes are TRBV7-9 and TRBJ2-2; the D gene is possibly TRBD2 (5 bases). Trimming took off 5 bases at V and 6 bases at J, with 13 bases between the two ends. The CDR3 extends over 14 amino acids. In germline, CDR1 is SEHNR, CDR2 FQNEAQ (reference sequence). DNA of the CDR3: TGTGCCAGCAGCCATAGCGCCCCAGCCGGGGAGCTGTTTTTT. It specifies CASSHSAPAGELFF.

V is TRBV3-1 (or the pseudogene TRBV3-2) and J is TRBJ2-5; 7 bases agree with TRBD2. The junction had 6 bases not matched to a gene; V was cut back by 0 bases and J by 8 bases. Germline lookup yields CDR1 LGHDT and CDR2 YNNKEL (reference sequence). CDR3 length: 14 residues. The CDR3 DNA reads TGTGCCAGCAGCCAAGAGGGAGGGTGGGATACCCAGTACTTC. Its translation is CASSQEGGWDTQYF.

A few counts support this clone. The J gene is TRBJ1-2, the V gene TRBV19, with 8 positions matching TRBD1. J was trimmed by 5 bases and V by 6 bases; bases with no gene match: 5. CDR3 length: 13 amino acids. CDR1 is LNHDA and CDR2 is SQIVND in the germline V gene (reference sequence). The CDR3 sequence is CASRKTGVYGYTF. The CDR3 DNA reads TGTGCCAGTAGGAAGACAGGGGTTTATGGCTACACCTTC.

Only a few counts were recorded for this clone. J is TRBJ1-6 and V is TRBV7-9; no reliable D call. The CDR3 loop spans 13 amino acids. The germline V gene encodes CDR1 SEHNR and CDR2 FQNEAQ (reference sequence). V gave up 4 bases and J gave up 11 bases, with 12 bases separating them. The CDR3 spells CASSSTDGTPLHF. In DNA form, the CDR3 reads TGTGCCAGCAGCTCTACGGACGGGACACCCCTCCACTTT.

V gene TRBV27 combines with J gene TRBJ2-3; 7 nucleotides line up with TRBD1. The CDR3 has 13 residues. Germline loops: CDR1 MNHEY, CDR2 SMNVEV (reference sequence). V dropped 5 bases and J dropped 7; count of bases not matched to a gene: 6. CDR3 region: CASSPDRANTQYF. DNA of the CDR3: TGTGCCAGCAGTCCCGACAGGGCCAATACGCAGTATTTT.

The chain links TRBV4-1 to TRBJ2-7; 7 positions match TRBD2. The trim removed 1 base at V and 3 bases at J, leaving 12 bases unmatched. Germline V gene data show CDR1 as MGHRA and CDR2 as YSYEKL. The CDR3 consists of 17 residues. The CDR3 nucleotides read TGCGCCAGCAGCCAAGGTTTCGTGCGGGAGTTGGTCTACGAGCAGTACTTC. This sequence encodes CASSQGFVRELVYEQYF.

The CDR3 bases are TGTGCCAGCAGTGCCTCCGACACCTACGAGCAGTACTTC. This gives the protein CASSASDTYEQYF. V usage is TRBV6-2 or TRBV6-3 and J usage is TRBJ2-7; D is unresolved. This CDR3 spans 13 amino acids. The V and J ends lost 5 bases and 2 bases respectively, with 10 bases between them. Per the germline V gene, CDR1 is MNHEY and CDR2 is SVGEGT.

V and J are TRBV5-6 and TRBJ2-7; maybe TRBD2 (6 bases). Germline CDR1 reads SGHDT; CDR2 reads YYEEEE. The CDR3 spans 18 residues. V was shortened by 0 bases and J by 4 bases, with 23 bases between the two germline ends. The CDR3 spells CASSLARLGGETTYEQYF. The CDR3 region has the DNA TGTGCCAGCAGCTTGGCCCGGCTAGGCGGGGAAACCACTTACGAGCAGTACTTC. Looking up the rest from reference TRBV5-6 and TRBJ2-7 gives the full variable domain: DAGVTQSPTHLIKTRGQQVTLRCSPKSGHDTVSWYQQALGQGPQFIFQYYEEEERQRGNFPDRFSGHQFPNYSSELNVNALLLGDSALYLCASSLARLGGETTYEQYFGPGTRLTVT.

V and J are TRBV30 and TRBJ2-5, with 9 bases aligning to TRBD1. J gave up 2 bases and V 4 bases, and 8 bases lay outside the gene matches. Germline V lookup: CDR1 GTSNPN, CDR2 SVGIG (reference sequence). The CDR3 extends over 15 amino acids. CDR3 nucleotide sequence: TGTGCCTGGACCACCGGGACAGGGCTACAAGAGACCCAGTACTTC. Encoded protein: CAWTTGTGLQETQYF.